This T cell receptor beta chain was captured by sequencing in a study of OX40 agonist ivuxolimab in advanced cancers. The CDR3 extends over 12 amino acids. Germline loops: CDR1 SGHRS, CDR2 YFSETQ. With 2 bases removed from V and 7 bases from J, the gap between germline ends came to 10 bases. Notes on the study in general: Blood T cells, both CD4+ and CD8+, expanded clonally by week 6 at 0.1 to 3.0 mg/kg. In general, CD8+ T cells held more expanded clones than CD4+ did, on average.

Profiling relied on immunoSEQ multiplex PCR, and the TCRdb table lists in-frame clones only, not all of them. The table lists over 55,000 clones, over 75% of them singletons. In this sample, this clone turned up once. Its antigen is currently unknown. The chain recombines TRBV5-1 with TRBJ2-7, with D perhaps assigned TRBD1 or TRBD2 (5 bases each). The receptor was derived from an adult with an advanced solid tumor such as melanoma, head and neck, liver or kidney cancer. The source material was CD4+ or CD8+ T cells sorted from blood, sampled in a trial of the OX40 agonist ivuxolimab. CDR3 bases: TGCGCCAGCAGCTTCGAGGGGCATGAGCAGTACTTC. Amino acid sequence: CASSFEGHEQYF.